Included here is one T cell receptor (beta chain) sequence, with context. The entry originates in a study of shared clonotypes between healthy human individuals. Method: immunoSEQ multiplex PCR; TCRdb's copy keeps in-frame clones and lacks some. The sample lists under 1,100,000 clones, about 70% occurring once. The CDR3 contains 15 residues. Per germline, CDR1 SGHNT and CDR2 YENEEA. Trimming cost V 5 bases and J 4 bases; bases outside gene matches: 4. Sequenced input: memory CD4+ T cells sorted from blood. The sample's subset: CD45RA-negative fraction. The chain couples TRBV11-3 to TRBJ2-1; 11 bases fit TRBD1. This clonotype originated in a man younger than 35 in good health. The CDR3 reads CASSPDRGRYNEQFF. In DNA, the CDR3 is TGTGCCAGCAGCCCGGACAGGGGGCGATACAATGAGCAGTTCTTC.